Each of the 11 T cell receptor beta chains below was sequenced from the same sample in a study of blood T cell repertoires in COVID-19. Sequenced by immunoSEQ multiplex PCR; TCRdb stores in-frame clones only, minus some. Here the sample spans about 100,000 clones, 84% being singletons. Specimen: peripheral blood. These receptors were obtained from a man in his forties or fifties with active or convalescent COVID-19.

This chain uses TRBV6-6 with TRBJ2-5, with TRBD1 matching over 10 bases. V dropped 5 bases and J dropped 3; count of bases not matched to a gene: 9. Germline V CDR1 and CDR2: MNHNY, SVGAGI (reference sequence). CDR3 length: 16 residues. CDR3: CASSPPGQGIEETQYF. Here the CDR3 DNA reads TGTGCCAGCAGTCCACCGGGACAGGGGATCGAAGAGACCCAGTACTTC.

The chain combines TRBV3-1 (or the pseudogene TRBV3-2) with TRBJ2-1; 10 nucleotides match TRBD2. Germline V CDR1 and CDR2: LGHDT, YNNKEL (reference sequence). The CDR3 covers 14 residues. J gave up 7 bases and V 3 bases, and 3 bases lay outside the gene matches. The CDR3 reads CASSQLAGENEQFF. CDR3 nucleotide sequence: TGTGCCAGCAGCCAGCTAGCGGGGGAGAATGAGCAGTTCTTC.

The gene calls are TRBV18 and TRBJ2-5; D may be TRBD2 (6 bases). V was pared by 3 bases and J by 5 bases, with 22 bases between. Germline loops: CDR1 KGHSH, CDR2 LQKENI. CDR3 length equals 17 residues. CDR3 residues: CASSPVGGDGRGETQYF. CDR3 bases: TGTGCCAGCTCACCCGTGGGAGGCGACGGGCGCGGTGAGACCCAGTACTTC.

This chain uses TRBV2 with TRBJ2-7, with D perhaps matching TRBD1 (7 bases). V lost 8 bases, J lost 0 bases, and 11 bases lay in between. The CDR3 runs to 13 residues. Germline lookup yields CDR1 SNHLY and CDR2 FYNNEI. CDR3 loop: CASSGGGSYEQYF. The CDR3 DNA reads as TGTGCCAGCTCAGGGGGAGGCTCCTACGAGCAGTACTTC.

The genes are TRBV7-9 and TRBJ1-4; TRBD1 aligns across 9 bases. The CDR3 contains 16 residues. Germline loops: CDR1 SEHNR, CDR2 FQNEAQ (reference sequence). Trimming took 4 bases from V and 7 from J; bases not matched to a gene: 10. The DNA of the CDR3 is TGTGCCAGCAGCTATTCCGGGACAGGGTTTGGTGAAAAACTGTTTTTT. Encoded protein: CASSYSGTGFGEKLFF.

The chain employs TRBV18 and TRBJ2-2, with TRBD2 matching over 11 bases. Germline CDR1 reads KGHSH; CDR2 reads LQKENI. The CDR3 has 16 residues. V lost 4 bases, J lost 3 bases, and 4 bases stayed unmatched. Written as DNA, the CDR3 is TGTGCCAGCTCACGAGTACTAGCGGGGGACACCGGGGAGCTGTTTTTT. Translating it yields CASSRVLAGDTGELFF.

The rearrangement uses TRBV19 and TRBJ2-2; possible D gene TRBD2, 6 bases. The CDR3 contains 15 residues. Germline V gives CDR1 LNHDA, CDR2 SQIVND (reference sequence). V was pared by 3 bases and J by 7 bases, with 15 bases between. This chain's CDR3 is CASSIGTAGSGELFF. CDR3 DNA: TGTGCCAGTAGTATCGGCACAGCCGGGAGCGGGGAGCTGTTTTTT.

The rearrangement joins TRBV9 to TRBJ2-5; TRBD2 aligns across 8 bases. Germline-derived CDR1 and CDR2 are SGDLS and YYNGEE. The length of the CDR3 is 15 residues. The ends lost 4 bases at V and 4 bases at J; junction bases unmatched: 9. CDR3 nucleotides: TGTGCCAGCAGCTCCAGCGGGGGACTTCGAGAGACCCAGTACTTC. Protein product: CASSSSGGLRETQYF.

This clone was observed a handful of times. CDR3 DNA: TGTGCCAGCTCACGGGGCGGGAAATCCTACGAGCAGTACTTC. Amino acids: CASSRGGKSYEQYF. The chain carries TRBV18 and TRBJ2-7, with D possibly TRBD2 on 6 matching bases. Trimming removed 4 bases at V and 1 base at J, with 11 bases between. CDR1 is KGHSH, CDR2 LQKENI, per germline. CDR3 length: 14 amino acids. Combining the CDR3 with reference TRBV18 and TRBJ2-7 gives the whole variable domain NAGVMQNPRHLVRRRGQEARLRCSPMKGHSHVYWYRQLPEEGLKFMVYLQKENIIDESGMPKERFSAEFPKEGPSILRIQQVVRGDSAAYFCASSRGGKSYEQYFGPGTRLTVT.

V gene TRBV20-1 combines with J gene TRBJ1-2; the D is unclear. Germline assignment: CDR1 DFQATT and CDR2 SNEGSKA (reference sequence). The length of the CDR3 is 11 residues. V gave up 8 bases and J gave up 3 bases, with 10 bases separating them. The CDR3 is CSPRVDYGYTF. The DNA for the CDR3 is TGCAGTCCCCGGGTTGACTATGGCTACACCTTC.

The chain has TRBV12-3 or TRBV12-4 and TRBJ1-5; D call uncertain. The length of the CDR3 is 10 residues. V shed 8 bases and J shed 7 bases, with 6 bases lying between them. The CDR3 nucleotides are TGTGCCAGCGGCCTGCAGCCCCAGCATTTT. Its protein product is CASGLQPQHF.